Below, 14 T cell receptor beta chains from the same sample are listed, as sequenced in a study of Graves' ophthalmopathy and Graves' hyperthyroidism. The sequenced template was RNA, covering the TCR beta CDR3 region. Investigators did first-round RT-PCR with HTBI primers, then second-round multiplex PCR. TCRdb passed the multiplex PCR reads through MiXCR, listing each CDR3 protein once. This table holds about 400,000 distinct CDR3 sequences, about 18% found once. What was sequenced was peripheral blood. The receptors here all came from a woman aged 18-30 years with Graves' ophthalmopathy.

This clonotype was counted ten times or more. The CDR3 here is CASSLSKGASSYEQYF. DNA for the CDR3: TGTGCCAGCAGTTTATCGAAAGGGGCTAGCTCCTACGAGCAGTACTTC. The chain links TRBV27 to TRBJ2-7, with D perhaps TRBD1 (5 bases). This CDR3 is built from 16 residues. Germline values: CDR1 MNHEY, CDR2 SMNVEV (reference sequence). Trimming pared 0 bases from V and 0 bases from J, leaving 12 bases between.

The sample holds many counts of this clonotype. CDR3 nucleotides: TGCAGCGTTGAAGGGGACGCAAACATTCAGTACTTC. Encoded protein: CSVEGDANIQYF. The chain uses TRBV29-1 and TRBJ2-4; the D gene could be TRBD1 or TRBD2 (5 bases each). V was trimmed by 1 base and J by 6 bases, leaving 7 bases between them. The germline V gene encodes CDR1 SQVTM and CDR2 ANQGSEA. There are 12 residues in the CDR3.

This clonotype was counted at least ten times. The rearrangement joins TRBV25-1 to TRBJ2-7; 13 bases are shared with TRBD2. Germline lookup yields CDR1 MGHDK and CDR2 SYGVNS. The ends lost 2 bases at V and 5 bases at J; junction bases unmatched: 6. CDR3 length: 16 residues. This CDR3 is CASSEMRTSGSDEQYF. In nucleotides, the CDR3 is TGTGCCAGCAGTGAAATGAGGACTAGCGGGAGCGACGAGCAGTACTTC.

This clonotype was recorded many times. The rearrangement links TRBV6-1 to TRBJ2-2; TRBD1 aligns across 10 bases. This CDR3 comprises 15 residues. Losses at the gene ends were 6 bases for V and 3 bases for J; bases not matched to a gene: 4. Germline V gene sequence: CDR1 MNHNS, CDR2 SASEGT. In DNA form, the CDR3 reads TGTGCCAGCAGCTCCGGGACAGGGGACACCGGGGAGCTGTTTTTT. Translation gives CASSSGTGDTGELFF.

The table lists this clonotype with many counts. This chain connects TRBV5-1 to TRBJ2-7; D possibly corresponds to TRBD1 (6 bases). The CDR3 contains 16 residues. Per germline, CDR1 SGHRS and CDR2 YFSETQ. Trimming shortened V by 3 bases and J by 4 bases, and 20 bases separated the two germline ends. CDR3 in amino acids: CASSSLQDRGVYEQYF. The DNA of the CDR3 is TGCGCCAGCAGCTCTCTGCAGGACAGAGGCGTTTACGAGCAGTACTTC.

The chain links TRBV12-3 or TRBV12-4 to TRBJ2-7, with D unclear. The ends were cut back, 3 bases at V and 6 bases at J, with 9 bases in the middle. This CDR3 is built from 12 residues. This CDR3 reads CASSLAWGEQYF. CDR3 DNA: TGTGCCAGCAGTTTGGCGTGGGGCGAGCAGTACTTC.

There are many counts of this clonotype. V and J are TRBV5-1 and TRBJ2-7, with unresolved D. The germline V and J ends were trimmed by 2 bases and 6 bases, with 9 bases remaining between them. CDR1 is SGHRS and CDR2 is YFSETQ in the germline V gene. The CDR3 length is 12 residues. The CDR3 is CASSFPPTEQYF. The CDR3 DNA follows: TGCGCCAGCAGCTTTCCCCCCACCGAGCAGTACTTC.

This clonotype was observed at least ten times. CDR3 sequence (DNA): TGTGCCAGCAGCCACGGACCCGGGGGCAATTCACCCCTCCACTTT. This codes for CASSHGPGGNSPLHF. The rearrangement joins TRBV14 to TRBJ1-6; D is possibly TRBD1 (6 bases). Trimming left V 3 bases short and J 7 bases short, with 13 bases between. This CDR3 region has 15 residues. The V gene's germline CDR1 is SGHDN and CDR2 FVKESK.

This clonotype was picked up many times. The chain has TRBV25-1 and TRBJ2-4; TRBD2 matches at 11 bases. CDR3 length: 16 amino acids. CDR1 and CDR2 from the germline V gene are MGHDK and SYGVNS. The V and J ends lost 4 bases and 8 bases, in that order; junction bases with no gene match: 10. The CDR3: CASSGRGSGRGYIQYF. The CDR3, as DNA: TGTGCCAGCAGTGGGAGGGGTAGCGGGAGGGGATACATTCAGTACTTC.

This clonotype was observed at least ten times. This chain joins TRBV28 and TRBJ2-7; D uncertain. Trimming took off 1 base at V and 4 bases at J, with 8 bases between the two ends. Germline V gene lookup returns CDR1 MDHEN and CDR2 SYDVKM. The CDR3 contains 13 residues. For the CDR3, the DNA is TGTGCCAGCAGTTTATTTGTGGGTTACGAGCAGTACTTC. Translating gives CASSLFVGYEQYF.

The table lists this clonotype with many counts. The CDR3 coding sequence is TGCAGCGCCTCGGGACAGGGATCACCCCTCCACTTT. It translates to CSASGQGSPLHF. The V and J genes are TRBV29-1 and TRBJ1-6; 9 nucleotides agree with TRBD1. CDR1 is SQVTM, CDR2 ANQGSEA, per germline. Germline trimming cut 7 bases from V and 10 bases from J; bases unmatched to any gene: 5. The CDR3 covers 12 residues.

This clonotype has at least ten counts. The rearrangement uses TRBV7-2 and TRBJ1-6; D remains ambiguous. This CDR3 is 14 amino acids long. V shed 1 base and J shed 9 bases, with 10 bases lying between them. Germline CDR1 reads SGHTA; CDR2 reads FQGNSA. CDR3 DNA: TGTGCCAGCAGCTTAGGGAGGAGCGGTTCACCCCTCCACTTT. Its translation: CASSLGRSGSPLHF.

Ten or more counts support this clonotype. CDR3 in amino acids: CASSEGSGQMNTEAFF. CDR3 sequence (DNA): TGTGCCAGCAGTGAAGGGTCGGGACAGATGAACACTGAAGCTTTCTTT. This chain links TRBV2 with TRBJ1-1; TRBD1 matches 7 bases. The CDR3 covers 16 residues. The germline V gene has CDR1 SNHLY and CDR2 FYNNEI. The trim removed 1 base at V and 0 bases at J, leaving 5 bases unmatched.

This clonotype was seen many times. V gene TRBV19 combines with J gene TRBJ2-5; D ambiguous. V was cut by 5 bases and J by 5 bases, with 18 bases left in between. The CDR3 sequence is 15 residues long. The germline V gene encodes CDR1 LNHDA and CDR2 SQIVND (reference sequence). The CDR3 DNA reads TGTGCCAGTAGTGGATCGGATTCCACCGGGGAGACCCAGTACTTC. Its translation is CASSGSDSTGETQYF. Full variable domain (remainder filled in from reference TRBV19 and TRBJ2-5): DGGITQSPKYLFRKEGQNVTLSCEQNLNHDAMYWYRQDPGQGLRLIYYSQIVNDFQKGDIAEGYSVSREKKESFPLTVTSAQKNPTAFYLCASSGSDSTGETQYFGPGTRLLVL.